Shown below are 8 T cell receptor beta chains from a single sample sequenced in a study of neurological immune-mediated disorders. Using its own MiXCR run on the 5' RACE reads, TCRdb lists one record per CDR3 protein. This sample yields about 46,000 distinct CDR3 sequences, of which 4.5% are seen a single time; around 6% belongs to the top ten. Specimen: PBMCs. The receptor set was obtained from a woman aged 55-75 years with multiple sclerosis.

V is TRBV7-2 and J is TRBJ1-5; tentatively, D is TRBD1 (6 bases). Germline values: CDR1 SGHTA, CDR2 FQGNSA. Trimming stripped 5 bases from V and 7 bases from J, with 15 bases between. This CDR3 is built from 14 residues. The CDR3 loop is CASSKGGEGQPQHF. The CDR3 DNA follows: TGTGCCAGCAGCAAGGGGGGAGAGGGGCAGCCCCAGCATTTT. Variable domain in full (rest from reference TRBV7-2 and TRBJ1-5): GAGVSQSPSNKVTEKGKDVELRCDPISGHTALYWYRQSLGQGLEFLIYFQGNSAPDKSGLPSDRFSAERTGGSVSTLTIQRTQQEDSAVYLCASSKGGEGQPQHFGDGTRLSIL.

The chain uses TRBV7-2 and TRBJ2-3; D is unresolved. V was trimmed by 5 bases and J by 5 bases, leaving 11 bases between them. The CDR3 sequence is 13 residues long. Per germline, CDR1 SGHTA and CDR2 FQGNSA. The CDR3 sequence is CASSRPGEDTQYF. As DNA, the CDR3 is TGTGCCAGCAGCCGCCCAGGAGAAGATACGCAGTATTTT.

V and J are TRBV6-2 or TRBV6-3 and TRBJ2-5; D perhaps matches TRBD1 (6 bases). The CDR3 is 14 amino acids. Germline loops: CDR1 MNHEY, CDR2 SVGEGT. The V end lost 8 bases, the J end lost 0 bases, and 13 bases lay between the germline ends. The DNA of the CDR3 is TGTGCCAGCCGTCTGAGGGGGAACCAAGAGACCCAGTACTTC. This codes for CASRLRGNQETQYF.

This clonotype has more than one count but fewer than ten. Just one base apart from a much larger clone, this may be a read error. The chain is built from TRBV12-3 or TRBV12-4 and TRBJ1-1; no reliable D call. Trimming cost V 3 bases and J 2 bases, with 7 bases left between them. The length of the CDR3 is 13 residues. CDR3: CASSFKINTEAFF. DNA for the CDR3: TGTGCCAGCAGTTTTAAAATTAACACTGAAGCTTTCTTT.

This clonotype was seen ten or more times. This chain connects TRBV3-1 to TRBJ2-7, with a tentative D call TRBD2 (6 bases). This CDR3 spans 13 amino acids. Germline CDR1 LGHDT, CDR2 YNNKEL (reference sequence). V lost 5 bases to trimming and J lost 5 bases, with 13 bases between them. CDR3 region: CASSLRGIDEQYF. The CDR3 nucleotides are TGTGCCAGCAGCTTACGGGGGATCGACGAGCAGTACTTC.

The sample holds many counts of this clonotype. J is TRBJ2-3 and V is TRBV9; D assignment may be TRBD1 or TRBD2 (5 bases each). V was cut by 3 bases and J by 4 bases, with 12 bases left in between. The CDR3 is made up of 14 amino acids. Germline V gene sequence: CDR1 SGDLS, CDR2 YYNGEE. Here the CDR3 reads CASSAGTLADTQYF. The CDR3 DNA sequence: TGTGCCAGCAGCGCCGGGACCCTTGCAGATACGCAGTATTTT.

This clonotype was detected only a few times. The chain recombines TRBV5-6 with TRBJ1-1; a possible D gene is TRBD1 (5 bases). The CDR3 extends over 13 amino acids. Germline V gives CDR1 SGHDT, CDR2 YYEEEE. The germline V and J ends were trimmed by 0 bases and 5 bases, with 8 bases remaining between them. The CDR3 is CASSLGRGTEAFF. CDR3 DNA: TGTGCCAGCAGCTTGGGAAGGGGTACTGAAGCTTTCTTT.

At least ten counts were recorded for this clonotype. CDR3 region: CATSDLGGVGYNEQFF. The DNA for the CDR3 is TGTGCCACCAGTGATTTGGGAGGGGTAGGGTACAATGAGCAGTTCTTC. This chain connects TRBV24-1 to TRBJ2-1, with TRBD2 as a possible D gene (6 bases). The CDR3 extends over 16 amino acids. V lost 0 bases and J lost 4, with 12 bases in between. Germline V lookup: CDR1 KGHDR, CDR2 SFDVKD.